Each of the 21 T cell receptor beta chains below was sequenced from the same sample in a study of blood T cell repertoires in COVID-19. Measured with immunoSEQ multiplex PCR; TCRdb has only the in-frame clones, and not every one. The sample consists of over 130,000 clones, about 87% of them appearing once. Input material: peripheral blood. The receptors derive from a human donor with COVID-19, enrolled during active disease. The donor label of this sample is uncertain.

Here the CDR3 reads CASSLGASYNTDTQYF. The CDR3 region has the DNA TGTGCCAGCAGCTTAGGGGCTAGCTACAACACAGATACGCAGTATTTT. This sequence joins TRBV7-6 and TRBJ2-3, with D perhaps TRBD2 (5 bases). The CDR3 sequence is 16 residues long. CDR1 and CDR2 (germline): SGHVS, FNYEAQ. V was pared by 1 base and J by 2 bases, with 13 bases between.

The rearrangement joins TRBV29-1 to TRBJ2-1, with TRBD2 matching over 11 bases. Germline V gene lookup returns CDR1 SQVTM and CDR2 ANQGSEA. There are 15 residues in the CDR3. Trimming took 0 bases from V and 10 from J; bases not matched to a gene: 8. CDR3 sequence: CSVEESRTSGREQFF. As DNA, the CDR3 is TGCAGCGTTGAAGAGTCAAGGACTAGCGGGCGCGAGCAGTTCTTC.

The chain joins TRBV30 to TRBJ1-2, with 10 bases that match TRBD1. Germline CDR1 GTSNPN, CDR2 SVGIG (reference sequence). The CDR3 loop spans 14 amino acids. V lost 3 bases, J lost 1 base, and 2 bases stayed unmatched. This CDR3 reads CAWRGQGYNYGYTF. CDR3 bases: TGTGCCTGGAGGGGACAGGGGTATAACTATGGCTACACCTTC.

The table lists this clone with a few counts. This rearrangement joins TRBV2 to TRBJ1-1; D is possibly TRBD1 (5 bases). Trimming removed 6 bases from V and 1 base from J, with 12 bases in between. The CDR3 has 14 amino acids. Germline assignment: CDR1 SNHLY and CDR2 FYNNEI. This CDR3 is CASRSSGPNTEAFF. The CDR3 DNA is TGTGCCAGCAGATCGTCAGGGCCGAACACTGAAGCTTTCTTT.

Concerning this clone itself: Other DNA sequences of this sample code for an identical CDR3. V is TRBV5-1 and J is TRBJ2-2; D is ambiguous. Germline lookup yields CDR1 SGHRS and CDR2 YFSETQ. The V and J ends lost 4 bases and 1 base respectively, with 2 bases between them. The CDR3 is made up of 12 amino acids. CDR3 in amino acids: CASSLNTGELFF. CDR3 nucleotide sequence: TGCGCCAGCAGCCTGAACACCGGGGAGCTGTTTTTT.

The rearrangement links TRBV6-6 to TRBJ1-1; D ambiguous. The CDR3 loop spans 11 amino acids. In germline, CDR1 is MNHNY, CDR2 SVGAGI (reference sequence). V was pared by 6 bases and J by 6 bases, with 8 bases between. CDR3 sequence: CASRAESEAFF. In nucleotides, the CDR3 is TGTGCCAGCAGAGCCGAATCTGAAGCTTTCTTT.

The V call is TRBV7-2, the J call TRBJ1-1; tentative D call: TRBD1 (6 bases). The V gene lost 5 bases and the J gene lost 1 base, with 8 bases spanning the gap. From germline, CDR1 is SGHTA and CDR2 FQGNSA. The CDR3 runs 13 residues. The CDR3 nucleotides are TGTGCCAGCAGCCGACAGGCGAACACTGAAGCTTTCTTT. It specifies CASSRQANTEAFF.

This clone was detected once. The chain couples TRBV7-9 to TRBJ1-6; TRBD1 matches at 9 bases. The CDR3 is 15 amino acids. Germline CDR1 is SEHNR and CDR2 is FQNEAQ (reference sequence). V shed 1 base, J shed 5 bases, and the junction held 0 bases outside the gene matches. CDR3: CASSLGTGDNSPLHF. CDR3 nucleotide sequence: TGTGCCAGCAGCTTAGGGACAGGGGATAATTCACCCCTCCACTTT.

The V call is TRBV18, the J call TRBJ2-6, with D perhaps matching TRBD1 (6 bases). The ends were cut back, 0 bases at V and 0 bases at J, with 12 bases in the middle. CDR1 and CDR2 from the germline V gene are KGHSH and LQKENI. The CDR3 has 18 residues. CDR3 DNA sequence: TGTGCCAGCTCACCACCGGGGACACAGGGCTCTGGGGCCAACGTCCTGACTTTC. Translation: CASSPPGTQGSGANVLTF.

The V gene is TRBV5-4, the J gene TRBJ1-1; D gene ambiguous. Germline CDR1 SGHNT, CDR2 YYREEE (reference sequence). Deletions cut 0 bases from V and 0 bases from J, with 6 bases between. The CDR3 runs 14 residues. This CDR3 reads CASSLGLLNTEAFF. The CDR3 DNA follows: TGTGCCAGCAGCTTGGGGCTCTTGAACACTGAAGCTTTCTTT.

A single count supports this clone. V is TRBV18 and J is TRBJ1-5; TRBD1 matches at 9 bases. Germline assignment: CDR1 KGHSH and CDR2 LQKENI. The V and J ends lost 4 bases and 3 bases, in that order; junction bases with no gene match: 4. The CDR3 has 15 residues. CDR3 sequence: CASSRTGVDNQPQHF. The DNA of the CDR3 is TGTGCCAGCTCACGGACAGGGGTGGACAATCAGCCCCAGCATTTT.

The chain carries TRBV7-2 and TRBJ2-1, with a tentative D call TRBD1 (6 bases). Germline CDR1 and CDR2: SGHTA and FQGNSA. The CDR3 covers 16 residues. V dropped 1 base and J dropped 1 base, with 11 bases sitting between them. In nucleotides, the CDR3 is TGTGCCAGCAGCTTAGACAGGGAAAGGTCCTACAATGAGCAGTTCTTC. Its translation is CASSLDRERSYNEQFF.

This chain connects TRBV6-4 to TRBJ2-1; TRBD2 is a possible D gene (5 bases). The ends were cut back, 6 bases at V and 5 bases at J, with 20 bases in the middle. The CDR3 covers 16 residues. Per germline, CDR1 MRHNA and CDR2 SNTAGT. CDR3 sequence (DNA): TGTGCCAGCAGGGTCCCCGGGATAGCGCTACACAATGAGCAGTTCTTC. It specifies CASRVPGIALHNEQFF.

This chain joins TRBV7-3 and TRBJ1-5; D ambiguous. The V gene lost 5 bases and the J gene lost 0 bases, with 17 bases spanning the gap. Germline V gene lookup returns CDR1 SGHTA and CDR2 FQGTGA. This CDR3 contains 17 residues. The CDR3 bases are TGTGCCAGCAGCGCGACTTATTCGCGATATAGCAATCAGCCCCAGCATTTT. This sequence encodes CASSATYSRYSNQPQHF.

The chain combines TRBV5-1 with TRBJ2-5; D is possibly TRBD1 (7 bases). Germline CDR1 is SGHRS and CDR2 is YFSETQ. The CDR3 length is 14 residues. V dropped 1 base and J dropped 5 bases, with 12 bases sitting between them. DNA of the CDR3: TGCGCCAGCAGCTTGTGGAGGGGGCAGGAGACCCAGTACTTC. Amino acid sequence: CASSLWRGQETQYF.

This sequence joins TRBV25-1 and TRBJ2-7; 9 bases are a match to TRBD1. This CDR3 has 16 amino acids. Losses at the gene ends were 1 base for V and 5 bases for J; bases not matched to a gene: 9. Germline assignment: CDR1 MGHDK and CDR2 SYGVNS. DNA for the CDR3: TGTGCCAGCAGTGAATCCACCCGGACAGGGGTGAACGAGCAGTACTTC. This translates into CASSESTRTGVNEQYF.

The genes are TRBV19 and TRBJ1-5, with 9 bases identical to TRBD1. The germline gives CDR1 LNHDA, CDR2 SQIVND (reference sequence). The CDR3 is 17 amino acids. Unmatched junction bases numbered 9, after V lost 6 bases and J lost 0 bases. The CDR3 nucleotides read TGTGCCAGTAGGAGACAGGGGGTATCAAATAGCAATCAGCCCCAGCATTTT. Residues: CASRRQGVSNSNQPQHF.

The rearrangement joins TRBV5-6 to TRBJ1-4, with D perhaps matching TRBD1 (6 bases). The V gene lost 1 base and the J gene lost 7 bases, with 20 bases spanning the gap. Looked up from germline, CDR1 is SGHDT and CDR2 is YYEEEE. The CDR3 consists of 17 residues. In DNA form, the CDR3 reads TGTGCCAGCAGCTTGACCAGATTTGGTCAGGGGACTGAAAAACTGTTTTTT. The encoded protein is CASSLTRFGQGTEKLFF.

The rearrangement links TRBV6-5 to TRBJ2-5; D call uncertain. The DNA end is a closer match to TRBJ2-7, so the J assignment may be wrong. The CDR3 has 14 amino acids. Germline V gene data show CDR1 as MNHEY and CDR2 as SVGAGI. The chain's CDR3 is CASSPAELYYEQYF. The DNA of the CDR3 is TGTGCCAGCAGTCCGGCAGAGTTGTACTACGAGCAGTACTTC.

V gene TRBV12-5 combines with J gene TRBJ1-4; 7 bases are shared with TRBD1. The germline V gene encodes CDR1 LGHNT and CDR2 FRNRAP. This CDR3 has 15 residues. V lost 5 bases to trimming and J lost 10 bases; unmatched junction nucleotides: 13. Here the CDR3 reads CASGPTYQGDGKLFF. DNA for the CDR3: TGTGCTAGTGGTCCAACTTATCAGGGGGACGGAAAACTGTTTTTT.

This clone has just a few counts. This chain links TRBV19 with TRBJ2-1; possibly TRBD2 for D (6 bases). The germline CDR1 and CDR2 sequences are LNHDA and SQIVND (reference sequence). Trimming cost V 5 bases and J 9 bases, with 14 bases left between them. The CDR3 runs to 13 residues. CDR3 residues: CASSEEGTGEQFF. The CDR3 nucleotides are TGTGCCAGTAGTGAGGAGGGTACTGGTGAGCAGTTCTTC.